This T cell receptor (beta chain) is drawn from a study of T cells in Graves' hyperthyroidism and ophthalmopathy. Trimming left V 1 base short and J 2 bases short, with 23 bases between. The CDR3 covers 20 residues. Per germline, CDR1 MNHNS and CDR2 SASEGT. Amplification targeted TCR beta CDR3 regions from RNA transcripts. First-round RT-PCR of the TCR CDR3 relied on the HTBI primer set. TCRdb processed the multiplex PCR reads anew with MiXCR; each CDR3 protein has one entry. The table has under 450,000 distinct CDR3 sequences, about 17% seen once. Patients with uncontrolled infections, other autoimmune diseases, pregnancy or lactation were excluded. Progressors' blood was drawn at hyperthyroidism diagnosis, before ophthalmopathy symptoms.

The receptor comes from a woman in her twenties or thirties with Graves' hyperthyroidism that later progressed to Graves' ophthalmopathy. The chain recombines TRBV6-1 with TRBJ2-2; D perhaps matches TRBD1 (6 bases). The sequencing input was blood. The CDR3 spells CASSEVHRLPGQLNTGELFF. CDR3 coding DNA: TGTGCCAGCAGTGAAGTACACAGGCTACCGGGACAACTTAACACCGGGGAGCTGTTTTTT.